Listed below are T cell receptor beta chains from one sample, sequenced in a study of blood T cell repertoires in COVID-19. Some clones are missing from TCRdb's copy, which holds only in-frame ones; the method was immunoSEQ multiplex PCR. This sample yields around 190,000 clones, of which 88% are seen a single time; roughly a sixth belongs to the top ten. The sample taken for sequencing was peripheral blood. These receptors originate from a man in his fifties with COVID-19, enrolled during active disease. Each CDR3 is given with its conserved first and last residue. The D gene is left open where the match is weak. Rows may omit the clone size; those that give it use once, few, many or a size class.

v_call	clone_size	j_call	d_call	cdr3_length	cdr3_aa	cdr3_nt
TRBV7-3	NA	TRBJ2-3	TRBD2	15	CASSLIGGSTDTQYF	TGTGCCAGCAGCTTAATCGGCGGGAGTACAGATACGCAGTATTTT
TRBV29-1	NA	TRBJ1-5	NA	15	CSKNRLHPRNQPQHF	TGCAGCAAGAACCGACTGCATCCCCGCAATCAGCCCCAGCATTTT
TRBV9	NA	TRBJ2-1	NA	15	CASSVVGQGGHEQFF	TGTGCCAGCAGCGTAGTGGGCCAGGGCGGCCATGAGCAGTTCTTC
TRBV7-2	NA	TRBJ2-3	NA	15	CASSSEGGALDTQYF	TGTGCCAGCAGCTCCGAAGGCGGGGCCCTGGATACGCAGTATTTT
TRBV9	NA	TRBJ2-1	TRBD1	15	CASSPTRGSYNEQFF	TGTGCCAGCAGCCCGACCAGGGGGTCCTACAATGAGCAGTTCTTC
TRBV30	NA	TRBJ1-2	NA	14	CAWTPGGSNYGYTF	TGTGCCTGGACCCCCGGAGGTTCTAACTATGGCTACACCTTC
TRBV6-2/TRBV6-3	NA	TRBJ1-4	NA	13	CASSYQAEEKLFF	TGTGCCAGCAGTTACCAAGCTGAGGAAAAACTGTTTTTT
TRBV5-1	NA	TRBJ1-4	NA	16	CASSEGTIFANEKLFF	TGCGCCAGCAGCGAGGGAACAATCTTCGCTAATGAAAAACTGTTTTTT
TRBV24-1	NA	TRBJ2-1	TRBD2	17	CATSDVSGGRSYNEQFF	TGTGCCACCAGTGATGTCAGCGGGGGCCGCTCCTACAATGAGCAGTTCTTC
TRBV18	once	TRBJ2-5	TRBD2	15	CASSPQTSSQETQYF	TGTGCCAGCTCACCCCAGACTAGCTCCCAAGAGACCCAGTACTTC
TRBV5-1	NA	TRBJ1-4	NA	16	CASSTISQGSNEKLFF	TGCGCCAGCAGCACAATTTCACAGGGCTCTAATGAAAAACTGTTTTTT
TRBV3-1/TRBV3-2	NA	TRBJ2-2	TRBD2	14	CASSLGGADGELFF	TGTGCCAGCAGCCTGGGAGGGGCGGACGGGGAGCTGTTTTTT
TRBV6-4	NA	TRBJ1-3	TRBD1	14	CASSPGTGSNTIYF	TGTGCCAGCAGTCCCGGGACAGGGAGTAACACCATATATTTT
TRBV18	once	TRBJ2-1	TRBD2	16	CASSPRTSGGYNEQFF	TGTGCCAGCTCACCACGGACTAGCGGGGGGTACAATGAGCAGTTCTTC
TRBV5-6	NA	TRBJ2-2	NA	14	CASSSGTNTGELFF	TGTGCCAGCAGCTCCGGGACTAACACCGGGGAGCTGTTTTTT
TRBV7-8	NA	TRBJ1-2	NA	15	CASSLWQGDGYGYTF	TGTGCCAGCAGCTTATGGCAGGGCGACGGCTATGGCTACACCTTC
TRBV7-3	NA	TRBJ1-4	NA	13	CASSLYFGGDLFF	TGTGCCAGCAGCTTATACTTTGGGGGGGACCTGTTTTTT
TRBV7-2	NA	TRBJ1-2	NA	13	CASSPGLNDGYTF	TGTGCCAGCAGCCCGGGACTAAACGATGGCTACACCTTC
TRBV19	NA	TRBJ1-5	NA	14	CASLRGRDNQPQHF	TGTGCCAGTCTCCGGGGGAGGGACAATCAGCCCCAGCATTTT
TRBV15	NA	TRBJ1-2	TRBD1	19	CATSTDAGVADRGRGGYTF	TGTGCCACCAGCACGGATGCCGGGGTCGCTGACAGGGGTAGAGGGGGCTACACCTTC
TRBV15	NA	TRBJ2-5	TRBD1	16	CATSKDRVITRETQYF	TGTGCCACCAGCAAGGACAGGGTGATCACAAGAGAGACCCAGTACTTC
TRBV5-8	NA	TRBJ2-2	NA	18	CASSGEAVANANTGELFF	TGTGCCAGCAGCGGAGAGGCTGTGGCGAATGCGAACACCGGGGAGCTGTTTTTT
TRBV14	NA	TRBJ2-1	TRBD2	17	CASSPPRLAGGPGEQFF	TGTGCCAGCAGCCCCCCCCGACTAGCGGGGGGGCCTGGGGAGCAGTTCTTC
TRBV10-1	NA	TRBJ1-6	NA	16	CASSEGAGARNSPLHF	TGCGCCAGCAGTGAGGGGGCAGGGGCGAGGAATTCACCCCTCCACTTT
TRBV3-1/TRBV3-2	NA	TRBJ1-4	NA	15	CASSLVQGGDEKLFF	TGTGCCAGCAGCCTGGTACAGGGTGGAGATGAAAAACTGTTTTTT
TRBV15	NA	TRBJ2-5	TRBD1	16	CATSRVGTGRRETQYF	TGTGCCACCAGCAGAGTGGGGACAGGGAGAAGGGAGACCCAGTACTTC
TRBV24-1	NA	TRBJ2-1	TRBD2	14	CATRSGGAGNEQFF	TGTGCCACCAGAAGCGGGGGGGCCGGCAATGAGCAGTTCTTC
TRBV5-1	NA	TRBJ2-7	NA	14	CASSLTDYPGEQYF	TGCGCCAGCAGCTTAACCGACTACCCGGGCGAGCAGTACTTC
TRBV7-8	NA	TRBJ1-2	NA	14	CASSLAHRNYGYTF	TGTGCCAGCAGCTTAGCGCACAGGAACTATGGCTACACCTTC
TRBV7-2	NA	TRBJ1-4	TRBD1	15	CASSPRTGTNEKLFF	TGTGCCAGCAGCCCAAGGACAGGAACTAATGAAAAACTGTTTTTT
TRBV4-2	NA	TRBJ1-1	TRBD1	15	CASSQGGTGATEAFF	TGTGCCAGCAGCCAAGGCGGGACAGGGGCTACTGAAGCTTTCTTT
TRBV20-1	NA	TRBJ1-4	NA	12	CSASYRGEKLFF	TGCAGTGCTAGTTACCGGGGAGAAAAACTGTTTTTT
TRBV11-2	NA	TRBJ2-3	TRBD2	18	CASSPRGRLAGLTDTQYF	TGTGCCAGCAGCCCCCGGGGACGACTAGCGGGATTGACAGATACGCAGTATTTT
TRBV19	NA	TRBJ2-5	TRBD2	15	CASSISGVLQETQYF	TGTGCCAGTAGTATAAGCGGGGTCCTCCAAGAGACCCAGTACTTC
TRBV7-2	NA	TRBJ2-7	TRBD2	13	CASSLLRGKEQYF	TGTGCCAGCAGCTTACTGCGGGGGAAGGAGCAGTACTTC
TRBV5-1	NA	TRBJ2-1	TRBD1	13	CASSLGTGNEQFF	TGCGCCAGCAGCTTGGGGACAGGGAATGAGCAGTTCTTC
TRBV18	NA	TRBJ2-5	NA	15	CASSPPGLPTETQYF	TGTGCCAGCTCACCACCGGGACTCCCCACGGAGACCCAGTACTTC